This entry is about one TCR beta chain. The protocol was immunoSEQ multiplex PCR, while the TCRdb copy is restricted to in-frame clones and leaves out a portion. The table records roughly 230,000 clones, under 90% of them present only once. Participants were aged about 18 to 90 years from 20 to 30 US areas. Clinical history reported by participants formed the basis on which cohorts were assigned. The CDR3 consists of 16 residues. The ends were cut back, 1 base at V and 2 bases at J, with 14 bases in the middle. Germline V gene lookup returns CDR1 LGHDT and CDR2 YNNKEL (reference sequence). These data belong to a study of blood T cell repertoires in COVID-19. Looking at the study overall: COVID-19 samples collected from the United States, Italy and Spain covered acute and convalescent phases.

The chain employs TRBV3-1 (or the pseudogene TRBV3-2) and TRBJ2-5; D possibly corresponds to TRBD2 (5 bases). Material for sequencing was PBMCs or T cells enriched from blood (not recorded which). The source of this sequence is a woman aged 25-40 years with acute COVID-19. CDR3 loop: CASSQAMFRDQETQYF. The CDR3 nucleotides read TGTGCCAGCAGCCAAGCTATGTTCCGGGATCAAGAGACCCAGTACTTC.